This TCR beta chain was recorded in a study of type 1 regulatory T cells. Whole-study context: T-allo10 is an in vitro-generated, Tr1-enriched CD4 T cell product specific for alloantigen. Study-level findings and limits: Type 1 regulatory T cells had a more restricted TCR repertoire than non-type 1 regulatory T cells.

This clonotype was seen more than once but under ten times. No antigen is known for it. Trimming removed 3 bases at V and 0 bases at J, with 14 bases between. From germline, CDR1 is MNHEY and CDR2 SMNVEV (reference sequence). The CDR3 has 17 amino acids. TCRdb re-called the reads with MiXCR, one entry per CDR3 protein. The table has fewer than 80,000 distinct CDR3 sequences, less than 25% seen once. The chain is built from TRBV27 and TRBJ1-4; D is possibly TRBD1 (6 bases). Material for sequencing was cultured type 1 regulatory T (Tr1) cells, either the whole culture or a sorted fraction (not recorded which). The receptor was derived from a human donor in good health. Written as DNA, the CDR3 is TGTGCCAGCAGTTTGGGCCGGGGGGCAGCAACTAATGAAAAACTGTTTTTT. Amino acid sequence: CASSLGRGAATNEKLFF. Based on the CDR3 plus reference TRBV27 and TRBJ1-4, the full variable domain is EAQVTQNPRYLITVTGKKLTVTCSQNMNHEYMSWYRQDPGLGLRQIYYSMNVEVTDKGDVPEGYKVSRKEKRNFPLILESPSPNQTSLYFCASSLGRGAATNEKLFFGSGTQLSVL.